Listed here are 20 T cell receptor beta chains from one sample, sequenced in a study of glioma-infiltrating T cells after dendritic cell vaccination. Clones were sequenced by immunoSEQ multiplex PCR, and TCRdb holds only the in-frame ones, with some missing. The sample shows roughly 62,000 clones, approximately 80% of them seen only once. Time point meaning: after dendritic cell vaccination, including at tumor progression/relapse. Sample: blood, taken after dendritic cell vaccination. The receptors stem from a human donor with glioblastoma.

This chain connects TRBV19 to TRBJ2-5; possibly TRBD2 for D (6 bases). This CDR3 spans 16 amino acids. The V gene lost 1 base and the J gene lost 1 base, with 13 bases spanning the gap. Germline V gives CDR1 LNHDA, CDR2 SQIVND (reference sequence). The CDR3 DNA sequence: TGTGCCAGTAGTATAGGAATGGAGGGGACCCAAGAGACCCAGTACTTC. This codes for CASSIGMEGTQETQYF.

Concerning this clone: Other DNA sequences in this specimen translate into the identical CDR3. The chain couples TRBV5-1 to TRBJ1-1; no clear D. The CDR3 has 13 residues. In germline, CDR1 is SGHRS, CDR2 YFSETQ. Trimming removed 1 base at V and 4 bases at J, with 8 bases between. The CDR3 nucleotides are TGCGCCAGCAGCTTGAGAGGAGGCACTGAAGCTTTCTTT. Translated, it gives CASSLRGGTEAFF. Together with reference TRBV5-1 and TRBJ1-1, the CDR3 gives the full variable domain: KAGVTQTPRYLIKTRGQQVTLSCSPISGHRSVSWYQQTPGQGLQFLFEYFSETQRNKGNFPGRFSGRQFSNSRSEMNVSTLELGDSALYLCASSLRGGTEAFFGQGTRLTVV.

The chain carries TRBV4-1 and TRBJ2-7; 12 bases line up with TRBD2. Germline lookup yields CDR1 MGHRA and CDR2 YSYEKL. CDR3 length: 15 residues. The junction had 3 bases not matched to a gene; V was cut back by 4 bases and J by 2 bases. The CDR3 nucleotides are TGCGCCAGCAGCCTAAGGACTAGCGGGGCCTACGAGCAGTACTTC. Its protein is CASSLRTSGAYEQYF.

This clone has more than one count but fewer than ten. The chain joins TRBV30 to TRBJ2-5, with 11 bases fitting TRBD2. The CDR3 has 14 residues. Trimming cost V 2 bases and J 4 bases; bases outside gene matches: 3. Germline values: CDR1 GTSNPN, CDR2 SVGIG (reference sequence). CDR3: CAWSNSGGGETQYF. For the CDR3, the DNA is TGTGCCTGGAGTAATAGCGGGGGGGGAGAGACCCAGTACTTC.

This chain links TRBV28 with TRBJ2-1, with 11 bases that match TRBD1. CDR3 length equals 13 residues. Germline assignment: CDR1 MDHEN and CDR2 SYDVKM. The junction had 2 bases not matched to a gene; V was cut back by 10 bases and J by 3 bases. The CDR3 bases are TGTGCCACCGGGACAGGGGGCTACAATGAGCAGTTCTTC. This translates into CATGTGGYNEQFF.

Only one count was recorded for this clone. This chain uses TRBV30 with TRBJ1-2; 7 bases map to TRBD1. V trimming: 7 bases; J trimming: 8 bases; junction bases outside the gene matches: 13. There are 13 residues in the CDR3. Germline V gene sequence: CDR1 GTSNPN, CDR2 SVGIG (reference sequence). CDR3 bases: TGTGCCTATACGTTATTACAGGGGCTAGGCTACACCTTC. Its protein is CAYTLLQGLGYTF.

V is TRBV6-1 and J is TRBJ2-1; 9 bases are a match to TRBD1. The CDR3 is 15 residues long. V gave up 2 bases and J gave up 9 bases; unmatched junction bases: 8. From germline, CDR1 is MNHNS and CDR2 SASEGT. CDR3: CASSEWDREGGEQFF. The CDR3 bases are TGTGCCAGCAGTGAATGGGACAGGGAGGGGGGTGAGCAGTTCTTC.

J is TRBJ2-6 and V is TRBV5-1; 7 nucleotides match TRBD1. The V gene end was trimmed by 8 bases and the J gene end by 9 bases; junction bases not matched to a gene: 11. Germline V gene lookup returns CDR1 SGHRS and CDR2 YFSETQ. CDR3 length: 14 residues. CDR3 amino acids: CASRPRDSGNVLTF. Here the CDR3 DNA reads TGCGCCAGTCGACCCCGGGACAGCGGCAACGTCCTGACTTTC.

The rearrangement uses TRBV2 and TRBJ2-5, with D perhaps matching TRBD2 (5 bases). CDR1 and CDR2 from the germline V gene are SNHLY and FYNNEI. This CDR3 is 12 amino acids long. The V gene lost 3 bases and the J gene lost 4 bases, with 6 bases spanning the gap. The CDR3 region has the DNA TGTGCCAGCAGTGATGAGGGAGAGACCCAGTACTTC. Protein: CASSDEGETQYF.

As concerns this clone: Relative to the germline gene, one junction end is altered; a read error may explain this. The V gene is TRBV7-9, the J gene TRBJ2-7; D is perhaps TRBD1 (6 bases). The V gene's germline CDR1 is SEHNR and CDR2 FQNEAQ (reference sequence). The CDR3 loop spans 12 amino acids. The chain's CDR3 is CASSLTNRDVYF. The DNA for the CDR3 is TGTGCCAGCAGCTTAACTAACAGGGATGTATATTTC.

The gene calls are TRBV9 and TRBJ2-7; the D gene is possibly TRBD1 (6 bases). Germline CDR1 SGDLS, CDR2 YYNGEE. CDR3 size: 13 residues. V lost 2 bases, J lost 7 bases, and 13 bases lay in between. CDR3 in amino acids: CASSVGQGWEQYF. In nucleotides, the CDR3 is TGTGCCAGCAGCGTCGGTCAGGGGTGGGAGCAGTACTTC.

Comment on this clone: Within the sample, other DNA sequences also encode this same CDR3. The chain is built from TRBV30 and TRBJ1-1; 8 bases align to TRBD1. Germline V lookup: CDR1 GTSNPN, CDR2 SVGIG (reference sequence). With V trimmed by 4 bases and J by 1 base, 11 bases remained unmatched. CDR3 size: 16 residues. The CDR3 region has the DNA TGTGCCTGGAACGGACCAATGGGACAGGAGAACACTGAAGCTTTCTTT. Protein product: CAWNGPMGQENTEAFF.

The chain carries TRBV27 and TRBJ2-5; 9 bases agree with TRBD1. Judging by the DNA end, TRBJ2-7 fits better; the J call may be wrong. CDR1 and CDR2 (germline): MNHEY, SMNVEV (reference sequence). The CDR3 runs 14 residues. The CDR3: CASRLDRGTYEQYF. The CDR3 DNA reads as TGTGCCAGCAGGTTAGACAGGGGGACCTACGAGCAGTACTTC.

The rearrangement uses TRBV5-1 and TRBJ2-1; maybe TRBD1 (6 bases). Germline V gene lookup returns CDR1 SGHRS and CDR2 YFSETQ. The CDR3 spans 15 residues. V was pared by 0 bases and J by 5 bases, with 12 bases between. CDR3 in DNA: TGCGCCAGCAGCTTGGGGGCAGGGGTGGACAATGAGCAGTTCTTC. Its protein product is CASSLGAGVDNEQFF.

This CDR3 is CASSATGGHQPQHF. In DNA form, the CDR3 reads TGTGCCAGCTCAGCGACAGGGGGACATCAGCCCCAGCATTTT. The rearrangement uses TRBV18 and TRBJ1-5; 9 positions agree with TRBD1. V was clipped by 5 bases and J by 5 bases; unmatched bases: 4. The CDR3 totals 14 residues. Per the germline V gene, CDR1 is KGHSH and CDR2 is LQKENI. Looking up the rest from reference TRBV18 and TRBJ1-5 gives the full variable domain: NAGVMQNPRHLVRRRGQEARLRCSPMKGHSHVYWYRQLPEEGLKFMVYLQKENIIDESGMPKERFSAEFPKEGPSILRIQQVVRGDSAAYFCASSATGGHQPQHFGDGTRLSIL.

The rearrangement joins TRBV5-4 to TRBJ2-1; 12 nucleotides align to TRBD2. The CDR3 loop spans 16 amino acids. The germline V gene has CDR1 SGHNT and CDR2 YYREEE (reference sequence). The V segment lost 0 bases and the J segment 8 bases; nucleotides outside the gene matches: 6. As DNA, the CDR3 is TGTGCCAGCAGCTTGGGGACTAGCGGGGTCCACTATGAGCAGTTCTTC. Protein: CASSLGTSGVHYEQFF.

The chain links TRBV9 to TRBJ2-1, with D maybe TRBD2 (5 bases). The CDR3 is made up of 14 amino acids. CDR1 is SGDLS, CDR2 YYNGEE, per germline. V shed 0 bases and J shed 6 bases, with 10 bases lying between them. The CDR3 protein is CASSVGSAGNEQFF. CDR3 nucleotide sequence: TGTGCCAGCAGCGTAGGTTCGGCGGGCAATGAGCAGTTCTTC.

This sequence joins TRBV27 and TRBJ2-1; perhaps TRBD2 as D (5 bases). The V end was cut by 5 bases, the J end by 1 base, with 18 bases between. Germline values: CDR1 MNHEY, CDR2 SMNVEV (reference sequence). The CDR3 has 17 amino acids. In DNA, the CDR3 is TGTGCCAGCAGTCCAGCCCCCGGGGATGGGTCCTACAATGAGCAGTTCTTC. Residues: CASSPAPGDGSYNEQFF.

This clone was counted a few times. The CDR3 coding sequence is TGCAGTGGAAGCTCGAACACTGAAGCTTTCTTT. Amino acids: CSGSSNTEAFF. The chain employs TRBV20-1 and TRBJ1-1; D gene ambiguous. This CDR3 is built from 11 residues. V was pared by 7 bases and J by 1 base, with 7 bases between. Germline values: CDR1 DFQATT, CDR2 SNEGSKA (reference sequence).

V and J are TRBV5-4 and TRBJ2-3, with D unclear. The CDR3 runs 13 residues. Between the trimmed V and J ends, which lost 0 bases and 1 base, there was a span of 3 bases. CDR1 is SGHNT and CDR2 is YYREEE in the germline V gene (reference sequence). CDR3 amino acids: CASSLGGTDTQYF. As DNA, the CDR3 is TGTGCCAGCAGCTTGGGAGGCACAGATACGCAGTATTTT.